A selection of T cell receptor beta chains follows, all from one sample in a study of OX40 agonist ivuxolimab in advanced cancers. Method: immunoSEQ multiplex PCR; TCRdb's copy keeps in-frame clones and lacks some. The sample lists about 14,000 clones, 80% seen once, with less than 20% in the top ten. The sample consisted of CD4+ or CD8+ T cells sorted from blood, taken in a trial of the OX40 agonist ivuxolimab. These receptors were obtained from an adult with an advanced solid tumor such as melanoma, head and neck, liver or kidney cancer. Both conserved end residues are part of each CDR3.

>TRBV6-5|TRBJ1-2
CASSYPRESYTF
>TRBV7-9|TRBJ1-5
CASSSGRSNQPQHF
>TRBV6-5|TRBJ1-2
CASTSESGYGYTF
>TRBV4-3|TRBJ2-7
CASSQDFGYEQYF
>TRBV5-8|TRBJ2-1
CASSSLAGVDNEQFF
>TRBV5-6|TRBJ2-7
CASSLGAGGFYEQYF
>TRBV2|TRBJ2-1
CASSTRKPYNEQFF
>TRBV27|TRBJ2-1
CASSITGTSGAQFF
>TRBV27|TRBJ2-1
CASSFSGELEQFF
>TRBV5-4|TRBJ2-7
CASTRPGVSYEQYF
>TRBV4-3|TRBJ2-2
CASSPTPERELVGELFF
>TRBV5-6|TRBJ2-7
CASSEGDNYEQYF
>TRBV4-1|TRBJ2-3
CASTVPGQVDTQYF
>TRBV4-3|TRBJ2-7
CASSHSAGFSYEQYF
>TRBV2|TRBJ2-1
CASSRAGSPSYNEQFF
>TRBV19|TRBJ1-5
CASSIGGAPQPQHF
>TRBV6-9|TRBJ1-2
CASSYSYVYTF
>TRBV30|TRBJ1-2
CAWRGGNYGYTF
>TRBV5-1|TRBJ1-5
CASSPPASRSDQPQHF
>TRBV19|TRBJ1-5
CASIQGAGEGGQPQHF
>TRBV5-6|TRBJ2-1
CASSLLAGVHEQFF
>TRBV7-8|TRBJ2-7
CASSWPEGGGSYEQYF
>TRBV27|TRBJ1-5
CASSFLGRDQPQHF
>TRBV6-6|TRBJ1-2
CASSYLPASDGYTF
>TRBV6-5|TRBJ2-2
CASRLAGELFF
>TRBV9|TRBJ2-1
CASSVEVLAGKSSYNEQFF